A selection of T cell receptor beta chains follows, all from one sample in a study of blood T cell repertoires in COVID-19. Sequenced by immunoSEQ multiplex PCR; TCRdb stores in-frame clones only, minus some. Of 200,000 to 250,000 clones listed, approximately 80% are singletons. Sequences were obtained from PBMCs or T cells enriched from blood (not recorded which). The receptors were sampled from a woman aged 60 to 75 who had recovered from COVID-19. The conserved cysteine and the conserved F or W are not part of the CDR3 here. The order of the fields is V gene, CDR3 protein.

V: TRBV19; CDR3: ASSLRDRGETQY
V: TRBV29-1; CDR3: SVDLGQVVETQY
V: TRBV10-1; CDR3: ASRAEQLLNTEAF
V: TRBV7-2; CDR3: ASSLEERGEDYEQY
V: TRBV7-3; CDR3: ASSLYGGNYGYT
V: TRBV6-5; CDR3: ASSLQGALGTEAF
V: TRBV3-1/TRBV3-2; CDR3: ASSQHTQQPQH
V: TRBV18; CDR3: ASSPRKGQGERRLGYT
V: TRBV6-5; CDR3: ASTEPSHEQY
V: TRBV18; CDR3: ASSPESGANNQPQH
V: TRBV18; CDR3: ASSPPGGGRNEQF
V: TRBV27; CDR3: ASSLRQPYYEQY
V: TRBV18; CDR3: ASSPRREGRLGETQY
V: TRBV5-4; CDR3: ASSSGLAGTGELF
V: TRBV27; CDR3: ASSSTSRSYGYT
V: TRBV5-6; CDR3: ASSLGFSGGTEAF
V: TRBV5-6; CDR3: ASSLPRRDTEAF
V: TRBV29-1; CDR3: SVEDPPMGQGDTEAF
V: TRBV5-1; CDR3: ASSWGRRGETQY
V: TRBV10-3; CDR3: AISVQGSGNQPQH
V: TRBV11-1; CDR3: ASSRTATNEKLF